These 18 T cell receptor beta chains were sequenced from one sample in a study of OX40 agonist ivuxolimab in advanced cancers. The repertoire was sequenced with immunoSEQ multiplex PCR; TCRdb's copy has only in-frame clones and lacks some. The profile shows around 62,000 clones, roughly 84% of them singletons. The specimen was CD4+ or CD8+ T cells sorted from blood, collected in a trial of the OX40 agonist ivuxolimab. The receptors stem from an adult with an advanced solid tumor such as melanoma, head and neck, liver or kidney cancer.

This clone was counted a few times. The chain joins TRBV4-1 to TRBJ2-3; no clear D. Germline CDR1 MGHRA, CDR2 YSYEKL. This CDR3 region has 13 residues. V was shortened by 0 bases and J by 3 bases, with 4 bases between the two germline ends. CDR3 loop: CASSQEPTDTQYF. The CDR3 DNA is TGCGCCAGCAGCCAAGAGCCAACAGATACGCAGTATTTT.

This chain uses TRBV18 with TRBJ1-6, with TRBD1 matching 11 bases. This CDR3 region has 14 residues. V lost 6 bases to trimming and J lost 7 bases; unmatched junction nucleotides: 2. Germline CDR1 KGHSH, CDR2 LQKENI. The CDR3 sequence: CASSRDRGNSPLHF. The DNA of the CDR3 is TGTGCCAGCTCTCGGGACAGGGGGAATTCACCCCTCCACTTT. Drawing the rest from reference TRBV18 and TRBJ1-6, the complete variable domain is NAGVMQNPRHLVRRRGQEARLRCSPMKGHSHVYWYRQLPEEGLKFMVYLQKENIIDESGMPKERFSAEFPKEGPSILRIQQVVRGDSAAYFCASSRDRGNSPLHFGNGTRLTVT.

The chain employs TRBV28 and TRBJ2-7; weak D call: TRBD1 (5 bases). Between the trimmed V and J ends, which lost 6 bases and 3 bases, there was a span of 21 bases. The CDR3 is 16 amino acids. The V gene's germline CDR1 is MDHEN and CDR2 SYDVKM. CDR3 nucleotides: TGTGCCAGCAGCAGTTCGACAGCCCCCTTGGGCTACGAGCAGTACTTC. This sequence encodes CASSSSTAPLGYEQYF.

V gene TRBV6-6 combines with J gene TRBJ1-2, with D possibly being TRBD1 (5 bases). V lost 0 bases, J lost 6 bases, and 17 bases lay in between. Looked up from germline, CDR1 is MNHNY and CDR2 is SVGAGI (reference sequence). The CDR3 sequence is 16 residues long. CDR3 loop: CASSYSLNTGGNGYTF. CDR3 nucleotides: TGTGCCAGCAGTTACTCGCTCAACACTGGGGGAAATGGCTACACCTTC.

This chain connects TRBV10-3 to TRBJ2-5; 7 nucleotides align to TRBD1. CDR1 and CDR2 from the germline V gene are ENHRY and SYGVKD. With 10 bases clipped from V and 5 bases from J, the junction kept 16 bases outside the gene matches. The CDR3 contains 15 residues. The CDR3: CATGGSTGSGETQYF. CDR3 DNA sequence: TGTGCCACAGGGGGAAGTACGGGGTCAGGGGAGACCCAGTACTTC.

The genes are TRBV18 and TRBJ2-5, with unresolved D. The J call may be faulty, since TRBJ2-7 better matches the DNA end. The V gene's germline CDR1 is KGHSH and CDR2 LQKENI. CDR3 length equals 14 residues. Written as DNA, the CDR3 is TGTGCCAGCTCCTCTGAGAGGACCTCCTACGAGCAGTACTTC. Translation: CASSSERTSYEQYF.

The J gene is TRBJ1-1, the V gene TRBV7-9; D is ambiguous. Trimming removed 1 base at V and 1 base at J, with 7 bases between. CDR1 is SEHNR, CDR2 FQNEAQ, per germline (reference sequence). This CDR3 spans 14 amino acids. CDR3 DNA: TGTGCCAGCAGCTTAGGGTCGGGGAACACTGAAGCTTTCTTT. It yields the protein CASSLGSGNTEAFF.

CDR3 residues: CASSQEGQKNIQYF. DNA for the CDR3: TGTGCCAGCAGCCAAGAAGGACAGAAAAACATTCAGTACTTC. V usage is TRBV4-2 and J usage is TRBJ2-4, with TRBD1 as a possible D gene (6 bases). The CDR3 spans 14 residues. V was clipped by 0 bases and J by 4 bases, with 7 bases between them. Germline V lookup: CDR1 LGHNA, CDR2 YNFKEQ.

This chain joins TRBV27 and TRBJ1-2; a possible D gene is TRBD1 (6 bases). Germline CDR1 is MNHEY and CDR2 is SMNVEV (reference sequence). The CDR3 runs to 15 residues. Trimming removed 5 bases from V and 7 bases from J, with 20 bases in between. The CDR3 loop reads CASSPAPQGKGGYTF. In nucleotides, the CDR3 is TGTGCCAGCAGTCCAGCCCCTCAGGGGAAGGGTGGCTACACCTTC.

The chain uses TRBV5-1 and TRBJ2-1, with D possibly TRBD2 on 6 matching bases. V was cut by 6 bases and J by 6 bases, with 16 bases left in between. The CDR3 consists of 14 residues. Per germline, CDR1 SGHRS and CDR2 YFSETQ. The CDR3 loop reads CASIGGGAGNEQFF. The CDR3 bases are TGCGCCAGCATAGGAGGAGGGGCCGGCAATGAGCAGTTCTTC.

The chain has TRBV7-9 and TRBJ1-4; maybe TRBD1 (6 bases). V was shortened by 1 base and J by 8 bases, with 17 bases between the two germline ends. CDR1 is SEHNR and CDR2 is FQNEAQ in the germline V gene (reference sequence). The CDR3 spans 16 residues. The CDR3 sequence: CASSLGQASNWEKLFF. CDR3 DNA sequence: TGTGCCAGCAGCTTAGGACAGGCAAGCAATTGGGAAAAACTGTTTTTT.

This chain connects TRBV7-8 to TRBJ2-1; TRBD2 agrees at 9 bases. V trimming: 10 bases; J trimming: 9 bases; junction bases outside the gene matches: 13. CDR1 SGHVS and CDR2 FQNEAQ come from the germline V gene. The CDR3 length is 14 residues. The CDR3 spells CAIERGVGVGEQFF. The CDR3 region has the DNA TGTGCCATCGAGCGGGGGGTGGGCGTGGGTGAGCAGTTCTTC.

V usage is TRBV6-5 and J usage is TRBJ2-3, with D possibly matching TRBD1 (5 bases). Germline values: CDR1 MNHEY, CDR2 SVGAGI. Trimming removed 10 bases from V and 1 base from J, with 15 bases in between. This CDR3 is 14 amino acids long. In nucleotides, the CDR3 is TGTGCCACCATGCAACAGGCTCGCACAGATACGCAGTATTTT. Translated, it gives CATMQQARTDTQYF.

Turning to this clone: A junction boundary mismatches the germline segment, possibly from a read error. This chain uses TRBV7-2 with TRBJ1-3; no clear D gene. The CDR3 length is 15 residues. The germline CDR1 and CDR2 sequences are SGHTA and FQGNSA. CDR3: CASSIAPGFGNTIYF. For the CDR3, the DNA is TGTGCCAGCAGCATAGCCCCAGGTTTTGGAAACACCATATATTTT. The full variable domain, with the rest looked up from reference TRBV7-2 and TRBJ1-3, is GAGVSQSPSNKVTEKGKDVELRCDPISGHTALYWYRQSLGQGLEFLIYFQGNSAPDKSGLPSDRFSAERTGGSVSTLTIQRTQQEDSAVYLCASSIAPGFGNTIYFGEGSWLTVV.

As to this clone: One junction end does not reproduce the germline sequence, and a read error may be involved. The chain has TRBV5-5 and TRBJ1-1; D not certain. This CDR3 spans 14 amino acids. Germline V gene data show CDR1 as SGHKS and CDR2 as YYEKEE (reference sequence). CDR3 in DNA: TGCGCCAGCAGCCAAGGCCTGATTAACACTGAAGCTTTCTTT. Translated: CASSQGLINTEAFF.

This clone is medium-sized by share. The V and J genes are TRBV28 and TRBJ1-6; D might be TRBD1 (5 bases). The CDR3 has 13 amino acids. The V gene lost 6 bases and the J gene lost 12 bases, with 15 bases spanning the gap. Per the germline V gene, CDR1 is MDHEN and CDR2 is SYDVKM. In nucleotides, the CDR3 is TGTGCCAGCAGAATCCGGGACGGGCTACCCCTCCACTTT. Its protein is CASRIRDGLPLHF.

This sequence joins TRBV19 and TRBJ1-4; 7 nucleotides align to TRBD1. Germline CDR1 and CDR2: LNHDA and SQIVND (reference sequence). The CDR3 is made up of 18 amino acids. V dropped 4 bases and J dropped 5; count of bases not matched to a gene: 16. Here the CDR3 reads CASSRAGTATERNEKLFF. The CDR3 nucleotides read TGTGCCAGTAGTAGAGCCGGGACAGCGACGGAGAGGAATGAAAAACTGTTTTTT.

V gene TRBV28 combines with J gene TRBJ2-7; D possibly uses TRBD1 or TRBD2 (5 bases each). Germline CDR1 MDHEN, CDR2 SYDVKM. With 5 bases removed from V and 4 bases from J, the gap between germline ends came to 18 bases. CDR3 length equals 15 residues. CDR3 loop: CASSPINGASYEQYF. CDR3 coding DNA: TGTGCCAGCAGTCCCATCAACGGGGCTTCATACGAGCAGTACTTC.